The source of this T cell receptor beta chain is a study of T cell responses to AZD1222 COVID-19 vaccine. Across the whole study: Second-dose schedules of about 4 or about 12 weeks were combined.

Findings of the study overall: Repertoire sampling was restricted to post-peak T cell response timepoints. Just a handful of AZD1222 recipients were seropositive at baseline.

The CDR3 runs 11 residues. Produced via immunoSEQ multiplex PCR; TCRdb's table is partial and in-frame only. This sample has 150,000 to 200,000 clones; just under 95% occur once, and the top ten carry 1.1% to 1.5%. This clone has ten or more counts. Its antigen is currently unknown. This receptor was obtained from an adult in good health. The chain links TRBV21-1 to TRBJ1-6. TRBV21-1 is given as a pseudogene. Source: peripheral blood, taken on day 0 of AZD1222 vaccination. The CDR3, as DNA: TGTGCCAGCAGTTCGTACTCACCCCTCCACTTT. Encoded protein: CASSSYSPLHF.